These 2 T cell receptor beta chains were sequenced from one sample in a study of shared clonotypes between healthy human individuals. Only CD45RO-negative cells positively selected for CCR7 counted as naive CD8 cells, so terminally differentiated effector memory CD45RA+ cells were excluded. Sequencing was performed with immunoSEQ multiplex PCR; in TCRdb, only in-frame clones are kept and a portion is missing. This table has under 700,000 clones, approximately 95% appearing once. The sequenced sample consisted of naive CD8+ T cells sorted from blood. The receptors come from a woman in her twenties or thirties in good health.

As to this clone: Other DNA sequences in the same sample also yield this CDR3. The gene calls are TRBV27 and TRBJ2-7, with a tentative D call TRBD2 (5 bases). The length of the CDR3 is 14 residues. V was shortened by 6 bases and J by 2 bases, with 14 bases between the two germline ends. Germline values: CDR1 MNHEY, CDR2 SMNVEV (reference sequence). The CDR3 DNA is TGTGCCAGCAGCCCCGGACTTGCCACCTACGAGCAGTACTTC. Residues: CASSPGLATYEQYF.

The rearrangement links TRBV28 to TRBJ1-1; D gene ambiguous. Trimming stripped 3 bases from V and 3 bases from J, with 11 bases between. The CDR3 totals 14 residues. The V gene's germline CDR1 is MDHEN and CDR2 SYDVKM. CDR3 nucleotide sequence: TGTGCCAGCAGTTTCTTCGTGTCGGACACTGAAGCTTTCTTT. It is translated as CASSFFVSDTEAFF.